This entry describes one T cell receptor (beta chain). TCRdb's copy holds only in-frame clones and misses some; the assay was immunoSEQ multiplex PCR. The sample lists a few hundred thousand clones; 75% to 90% were seen once. The data stem from a study of blood T cell repertoires in COVID-19. Study background: There were acute and convalescent COVID-19 samples, and they came from the United States, Italy and Spain.

With 10 bases removed from V and 9 bases from J, the gap between germline ends came to 13 bases. Germline values: CDR1 MGHDK, CDR2 SYGVNS. The CDR3 has 11 residues. This sequence joins TRBV25-1 and TRBJ2-1; TRBD2 is a possible D gene (6 bases). The specimen was peripheral blood. This clonotype was obtained from a woman in her thirties or forties who had recovered from COVID-19. CDR3: CATETSGEQFF. In nucleotides, the CDR3 is TGTGCCACCGAGACTAGTGGTGAGCAGTTCTTC.